The source of this T cell receptor (beta chain) is a study of blood T cell repertoires in COVID-19. In the study overall: The origin of the acute and convalescent COVID-19 samples was the United States, Italy and Spain.

This CDR3 is 17 amino acids long. V was clipped by 4 bases and J by 5 bases; unmatched bases: 10. Germline lookup yields CDR1 LGHNA and CDR2 YNFKEQ. Researchers sorted participants into cohorts using their self-reported clinical history. Participants in the exposed group had met a COVID-19 case in the 2 weeks before joining the study. Original analysis: Reference gene primer amplification yielded estimated nucleated cell counts. Clones were read by immunoSEQ multiplex PCR, and TCRdb kept only the in-frame ones, dropping some. V and J calls and clone size are those listed in that table; D and trimming were worked out from the DNA. Among some 340,000 clones listed, around nine tenths were seen once.

The rearrangement links TRBV4-2 to TRBJ2-3; 12 bases match TRBD2. This sequence was found in a woman younger than 45 who had been exposed to COVID-19. Material: PBMCs or T cells enriched from blood (not recorded which). The CDR3 DNA follows: TGTGCCAGCAGCCTGGCTAGCGGGGGGGCCATGGGAGATACGCAGTATTTT. As protein: CASSLASGGAMGDTQYF.